This T cell receptor beta chain was captured by sequencing in a study of blood T cell repertoires in COVID-19. Looking at the study overall: Nucleic acid was either cDNA or gDNA, and it came from T cells, B-cell-depleted T cells, or PBMCs.

CDR1 is LNHNV, CDR2 YYDKDF, per germline (reference sequence). V was clipped by 1 base and J by 0 bases, with 10 bases between them. This CDR3 has 15 amino acids. As originally analysed: Amplification of reference gene primers provided the estimated nucleated cell counts. This table comes from immunoSEQ multiplex PCR, and its TCRdb copy is limited to in-frame clones, with some not included. V and J calls plus clone size are reproduced from that table; the DNA served to infer D and trimming. Among 100,000 to 150,000 clones listed, 85% to 90% were seen once. The chain couples TRBV15 to TRBJ2-7, with a tentative D call TRBD2 (5 bases). This receptor was obtained from a woman in her fifties or sixties with active or convalescent COVID-19. Sequencing input: peripheral blood. The CDR3, as DNA: TGTGCCACCAGCAGAGCGGGGATTAGCTCCTACGAGCAGTACTTC. Translation gives CATSRAGISSYEQYF.